Reported below is one TCR beta chain. The target antigen is unknown. A CD45RO/CCR7/CD25/CD127/CD95/CD27 panel sorted naive, central memory, regulatory and stem cell-like memory CD4+ cells. Populations obtained by sorting all exceeded 95% purity. This entry is derived from a study of beta chain features in type 1 diabetes. Germline-derived CDR1 and CDR2 are SEHNR and FQNEAQ (reference sequence). The J segment lost 4 bases and the V segment lost 4 bases, leaving 13 bases of the junction unmatched. The CDR3 covers 16 residues. As every portion of the isolated RNA was reverse transcribed, the sequencing read expressed TCRB transcripts. The protocol was immunoSEQ multiplex PCR, while the TCRdb copy is restricted to in-frame clones and leaves out a portion. The sample consists of fewer than 450,000 clones, roughly 14% of them appearing once. Findings and caveats of the study: Moderate yet significant TCRB CDR3 shortening was seen in Type 1 diabetes patients in all four CD4+ subsets.

Sequenced input: naive CD4+ T cells from blood. This TCR was sampled from a woman aged 18-29 years with type 1 diabetes. V usage is TRBV7-9 and J usage is TRBJ2-7; 7 positions agree with TRBD1. CDR3 amino acids: CASSSLLGQAYYEQYF. The CDR3 DNA reads TGTGCCAGCAGCTCGCTCTTAGGACAGGCTTATTACGAGCAGTACTTC.